These 23 T cell receptor beta chains originate from one sample sequenced in a study of regulatory T cells in long-lasting Graves disease. Relying on iRepertoire HTBI primers and Arm-PCR of CDR3 regions, the team built TCR beta libraries. TCRdb recomputed calls from the multiplex PCR reads with MiXCR, one row per CDR3 protein. The data contain about 540,000 distinct CDR3 sequences, roughly 14% of them singletons. Time point indicated: newly diagnosed GD, antithyroid drugs for less than 3 months. Following extraction of RNA from PBMCs, that RNA was used to make the TCR library. The same data also went into a second study, on T cells in Graves' hyperthyroidism and ophthalmopathy.

Source: peripheral blood mononuclear cells (PBMCs), taken at new diagnosis, from a patient treated with antithyroid drugs. The origin of the receptors is a man aged 30-40 years with Graves disease.

About this clonotype: A much larger clone sits a single nucleotide away, making a read error possible. The V call is TRBV5-4, the J call TRBJ2-1, with 10 bases lining up with TRBD2. The J call is in doubt because the DNA end fits TRBJ2-5 better. The CDR3 consists of 17 residues. CDR1 and CDR2 (germline): SGHNT, YYREEE (reference sequence). CDR3 loop: CPSGGPTSGTTQETQYF. The CDR3 nucleotides read TGTCCCAGCGGGGGGCCAACTAGCGGGACTACCCAAGAGACCCAGTACTTC.

The J gene is TRBJ2-6, the V gene TRBV7-9, with D possibly matching TRBD1 (5 bases). Looked up from germline, CDR1 is SEHNR and CDR2 is FQNEAQ (reference sequence). The CDR3 length is 15 residues. With 3 bases removed from V and 2 bases from J, the gap between germline ends came to 8 bases. CDR3: CASSFRAPGANVLTF. CDR3 DNA: TGTGCCAGCAGCTTCAGGGCACCTGGGGCCAACGTCCTGACTTTC.

In this sample, this clonotype turned up a few times. The chain employs TRBV25-1 and TRBJ1-1; a possible D gene is TRBD1 (5 bases). Germline V gives CDR1 MGHDK, CDR2 SYGVNS. The germline V and J ends were trimmed by 10 bases and 4 bases, with 19 bases remaining between them. The CDR3 spans 14 residues. The CDR3 sequence: CATCGGGRATEAFF. The DNA of the CDR3 is TGTGCCACCTGTGGCGGTGGCAGGGCCACTGAAGCTTTCTTT.

As for this clonotype: This could be a read error, since a much larger clone is one nucleotide away. The V and J genes are TRBV5-1 and TRBJ2-1; TRBD2 agrees at 7 bases. CDR3 length: 15 residues. The germline V gene encodes CDR1 SGHRS and CDR2 YFSETQ. The CDR3 is CASSLGAGAHNERFF. The CDR3, as DNA: TGCGCCAGCAGCTTGGGGGCGGGAGCGCACAATGAGCGGTTCTTC.

This clonotype was recorded many times. The V call is TRBV5-1, the J call TRBJ2-1; perhaps D is TRBD1 or TRBD2 (5 bases each). Deletions cut 4 bases from V and 6 bases from J, with 17 bases between. This CDR3 spans 15 amino acids. CDR1 is SGHRS, CDR2 YFSETQ, per germline. CDR3 region: CASSLGRDRRNEQFF. In DNA, the CDR3 is TGCGCCAGCAGCCTCGGCCGGGACCGACGCAATGAGCAGTTCTTC.

This clonotype occurred many times. J is TRBJ2-5 and V is TRBV9; 8 bases are a match to TRBD1. The germline gives CDR1 SGDLS, CDR2 YYNGEE. V trimming: 4 bases; J trimming: 4 bases; junction bases outside the gene matches: 6. The CDR3 spans 14 residues. The CDR3 reads CASSTGGTVETQYF. CDR3 sequence (DNA): TGTGCCAGCAGCACAGGGGGGACAGTAGAGACCCAGTACTTC.

This clonotype showed up many times. This chain connects TRBV7-2 to TRBJ2-7; D is unresolved. CDR3 size: 13 residues. Between the trimmed V and J ends, which lost 5 bases and 0 bases, there was a span of 8 bases. The germline V gene has CDR1 SGHTA and CDR2 FQGNSA. This CDR3 is CASSRIGSYEQYF. Written as DNA, the CDR3 is TGTGCCAGCAGCCGAATCGGCTCCTACGAGCAGTACTTC.

At least ten counts were recorded for this clonotype. The chain links TRBV27 to TRBJ2-1; possibly TRBD1 for D (5 bases). This CDR3 region has 16 residues. The V end lost 5 bases, the J end lost 5 bases, and 19 bases lay between the germline ends. Germline lookup yields CDR1 MNHEY and CDR2 SMNVEV (reference sequence). The CDR3 region is CASSVRVGLGNNEQFF. The CDR3 DNA sequence: TGTGCCAGCAGTGTCAGGGTTGGTCTAGGCAACAATGAGCAGTTCTTC.

This chain uses TRBV9 with TRBJ2-7; TRBD1 is a possible D gene (5 bases). V was pared by 0 bases and J by 6 bases, with 7 bases between. The CDR3 spans 12 residues. Per the germline V gene, CDR1 is SGDLS and CDR2 is YYNGEE. The CDR3 coding sequence is TGTGCCAGCAGCGTAGGTGGGGCCGAGCAGTACTTC. Encoded protein: CASSVGGAEQYF. The full variable domain, completed using reference TRBV9 and TRBJ2-7, is DSGVTQTPKHLITATGQRVTLRCSPRSGDLSVYWYQQSLDQGLQFLIQYYNGEERAKGNILERFSAQQFPDLHSELNLSSLELGDSALYFCASSVGGAEQYFGPGTRLTVT.

This clonotype was seen only a few times. This chain links TRBV20-1 with TRBJ2-5; 12 bases line up with TRBD2. J gave up 4 bases and V 6 bases, and 15 bases lay outside the gene matches. The CDR3 runs 17 residues. The V gene's germline CDR1 is DFQATT and CDR2 SNEGSKA (reference sequence). The CDR3 DNA follows: TGCAGTGCGGGGGGGGCTAGCGGGAGGGCGGCGGGAGAGACCCAGTACTTC. This translates into CSAGGASGRAAGETQYF.

This clonotype was counted at least ten times. The chain couples TRBV11-1 to TRBJ2-3; tentative D call: TRBD2 (6 bases). V was clipped by 1 base and J by 2 bases, with 10 bases between them. This CDR3 is 15 amino acids long. Per the germline V gene, CDR1 is SGHAT and CDR2 is FQDESV (reference sequence). The DNA of the CDR3 is TGTGCCAGCAGCTTAGGGGGAGGACCCACAGATACGCAGTATTTT. As protein: CASSLGGGPTDTQYF.

This clonotype was found many times. This rearrangement joins TRBV6-2 or TRBV6-3 to TRBJ1-1; D is unclear. This CDR3 region has 15 residues. V gave up 5 bases and J gave up 0 bases, with 13 bases separating them. Germline-derived CDR1 and CDR2 are MNHEY and SVGEGT. CDR3 protein: CASSEGRRLNTEAFF. The DNA of the CDR3 is TGTGCCAGCAGTGAAGGAAGGCGGCTGAACACTGAAGCTTTCTTT.

In its sample, this clonotype was seen a few times. The chain is built from TRBV30 and TRBJ1-2; D unresolved. CDR3 length: 15 residues. CDR1 is GTSNPN, CDR2 SVGIG, per germline (reference sequence). V was clipped by 3 bases and J by 0 bases, with 14 bases between them. The CDR3 sequence is CAWRRGLLANYGYTF. Here the CDR3 DNA reads TGTGCCTGGAGGCGGGGTCTCCTGGCTAACTATGGCTACACCTTC.

This clonotype was recorded many times. The chain combines TRBV11-3 with TRBJ1-1, with 7 nucleotides matching TRBD1. The CDR3 loop spans 9 amino acids. Germline values: CDR1 SGHNT, CDR2 YENEEA. This CDR3 is CLSDREAFF. CDR3 in DNA: TGTCTATCGGACAGGGAAGCTTTCTTT. Using reference TRBV11-3 and TRBJ1-1 for the parts outside the CDR3, the full variable domain is EAGVVQSPRYKIIEKKQPVAFWCNPISGHNTLYWYLQNLGQGPELLIRYENEEAVDDSQLPKDRFSAERLKGVDSTLKIQPAELGDSAVYLCLSDREAFFGQGTRLTVV.

The CDR3 DNA is TGTGCCAGTAGTACCTCCGGGACAGGGGGCTGGAGGGAGCAGTTCTTC. Translation: CASSTSGTGGWREQFF. The chain joins TRBV19 to TRBJ2-1, with 12 bases lining up with TRBD1. Per the germline V gene, CDR1 is LNHDA and CDR2 is SQIVND (reference sequence). CDR3 size: 16 residues. After removal of 4 bases from V and 10 bases from J, the junction contained 11 bases not matched to a gene. Full variable domain (missing parts from reference TRBV19 and TRBJ2-1): DGGITQSPKYLFRKEGQNVTLSCEQNLNHDAMYWYRQDPGQGLRLIYYSQIVNDFQKGDIAEGYSVSREKKESFPLTVTSAQKNPTAFYLCASSTSGTGGWREQFFGPGTRLTVL.

This clonotype was counted many times. J is TRBJ2-1 and V is TRBV12-3 or TRBV12-4, with D perhaps TRBD2 (6 bases). This CDR3 contains 15 residues. V was cut by 2 bases and J by 5 bases, with 13 bases left in between. CDR3 protein: CASSLRLGIDNEQFF. The CDR3 DNA follows: TGTGCCAGCAGTTTAAGACTAGGCATCGACAATGAGCAGTTCTTC.

This clonotype occurred many times. The CDR3 here is CASSKSREWIVNEQFF. CDR3 in DNA: TGTGCCAGCAGCAAGTCTCGGGAGTGGATCGTCAATGAGCAGTTCTTC. The chain has TRBV12-3 or TRBV12-4 and TRBJ2-1, with D maybe TRBD2 (6 bases). This CDR3 contains 16 residues. Trimming cost V 6 bases and J 6 bases, with 21 bases left between them.

A remark on this clonotype: A much larger clone differs by one base, so this may be a read error. V usage is TRBV29-1 and J usage is TRBJ2-7; D unresolved. Trimming stripped 6 bases from V and 9 bases from J, with 18 bases between. This CDR3 is 12 amino acids long. Germline values: CDR1 SQVTM, CDR2 ANQGSEA. In DNA, the CDR3 is TGCAGCGTCATGCCGGAAAGAAACGGGCAGTACTTC. The encoded protein is CSVMPERNGQYF.

The rearrangement uses TRBV2 and TRBJ2-1, with TRBD1 identical over 7 bases. The ends lost 5 bases at V and 10 bases at J; junction bases unmatched: 5. CDR1 and CDR2 from the germline V gene are SNHLY and FYNNEI. This CDR3 contains 12 residues. The CDR3 sequence: CASSRDSYEQFF. The CDR3 DNA follows: TGTGCCAGCAGTCGGGACAGCTACGAGCAGTTCTTC.

A few counts support this clonotype. The V call is TRBV18, the J call TRBJ1-5; D not resolved. V was clipped by 3 bases and J by 2 bases, with 11 bases between them. The CDR3 is 15 residues long. CDR1 and CDR2 from the germline V gene are KGHSH and LQKENI. In nucleotides, the CDR3 is TGTGCCAGCTCACCTGAGTTAGGAGGCAATCAGCCCCAGCATTTT. Amino acid sequence: CASSPELGGNQPQHF.

This clonotype was seen at least ten times. The genes are TRBV9 and TRBJ1-5, with TRBD1 matching over 7 bases. CDR1 and CDR2 from the germline V gene are SGDLS and YYNGEE. The trim removed 3 bases at V and 4 bases at J, leaving 1 base unmatched. This CDR3 is 13 amino acids long. The CDR3 reads CASSGTGNQPQHF. CDR3 nucleotides: TGTGCCAGCAGCGGGACAGGTAATCAGCCCCAGCATTTT.

This clonotype came up many times. The CDR3 loop reads CASSEYTRNTEAFF. As DNA, the CDR3 is TGTGCCAGCAGTGAATATACACGGAACACTGAAGCTTTCTTT. V usage is TRBV2 and J usage is TRBJ1-1; D call uncertain. Trimming pared 2 bases from V and 1 base from J, leaving 8 bases between. The CDR3 has 14 residues. CDR1 SNHLY and CDR2 FYNNEI come from the germline V gene.

This clonotype was detected a few times. V usage is TRBV25-1 and J usage is TRBJ1-2; D may be TRBD1 (6 bases). Germline lookup yields CDR1 MGHDK and CDR2 SYGVNS. The CDR3 consists of 13 residues. The DNA for the CDR3 is TGTGCGACCCAGGGGTCGCTAACCGGCGGCTACACCTTC. This sequence encodes CATQGSLTGGYTF.